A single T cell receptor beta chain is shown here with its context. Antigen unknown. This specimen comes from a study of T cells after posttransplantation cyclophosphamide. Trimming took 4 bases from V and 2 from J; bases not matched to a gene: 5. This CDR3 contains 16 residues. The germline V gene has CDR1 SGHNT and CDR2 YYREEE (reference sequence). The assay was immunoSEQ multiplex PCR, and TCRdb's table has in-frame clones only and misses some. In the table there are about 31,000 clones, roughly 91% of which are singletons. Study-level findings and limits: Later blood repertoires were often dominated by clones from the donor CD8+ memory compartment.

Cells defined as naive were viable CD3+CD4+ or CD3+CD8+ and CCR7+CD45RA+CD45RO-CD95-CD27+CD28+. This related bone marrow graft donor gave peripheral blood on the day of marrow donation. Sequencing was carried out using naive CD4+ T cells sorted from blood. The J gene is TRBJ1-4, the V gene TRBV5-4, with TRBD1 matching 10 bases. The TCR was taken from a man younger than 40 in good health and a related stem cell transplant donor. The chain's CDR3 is CASSLGQGGTNEKLFF. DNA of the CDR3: TGTGCCAGCAGCCTTGGACAGGGGGGCACTAATGAAAAACTGTTTTTT.